What follows are 17 T cell receptor beta chains derived from one specimen sequenced in a study of neurological immune-mediated disorders (dated by TCRdb to between 2018 and 2020). The library was obtained by 5' RACE. Sequencing relied on an Illumina HiSeq 2500. The raw public reads went through TCRdb reprocessing: fastp at Q25, MiXCR clone calling, in-frame beta chains kept. Each entry merges the rows of one CDR3 protein and shows their most common DNA and genes. Present in this sample are tens of thousands of distinct CDR3 sequences, 13% of which were seen just once. The ten largest make up less than 6% of the sample. The intended sense of this specimen's time point label: technical triplicate 1. Sequenced input: CD4+ T cells from blood. All receptors derive from a female donor with HTLV-1-associated myelopathy (HAM/TSP).

This clonotype was observed at least ten times. The CDR3: CATSRDRASGNTIYF. The DNA for the CDR3 is TGTGCCACCAGCAGAGACAGGGCTTCTGGAAACACCATATATTTT. The chain has TRBV15 and TRBJ1-3; perhaps TRBD1 as D (5 bases). Germline V CDR1 and CDR2: LNHNV, YYDKDF (reference sequence). This CDR3 region has 15 residues. V was shortened by 0 bases and J by 1 base, with 7 bases between the two germline ends.

This clonotype was observed at least ten times. The V call is TRBV9, the J call TRBJ2-3, with 7 bases identical to TRBD2. The CDR3 has 18 residues. Germline V gene sequence: CDR1 SGDLS, CDR2 YYNGEE. Germline trimming cut 1 base from V and 2 bases from J; bases unmatched to any gene: 13. CDR3: CASSVLLPAGFYTDTQYF. CDR3 bases: TGTGCCAGCAGCGTATTGCTACCAGCGGGGTTTTACACAGATACGCAGTATTTT.

This clonotype was found many times. Written as DNA, the CDR3 is TGTGCCAGCAGCTTCCCCAGTTCCGGTGAGCAGTTCTTC. This gives the protein CASSFPSSGEQFF. The chain is built from TRBV7-2 and TRBJ2-1; D is uncertain. V gave up 3 bases and J gave up 9 bases, with 12 bases separating them. CDR3 length: 13 residues. Per the germline V gene, CDR1 is SGHTA and CDR2 is FQGNSA.

This clonotype was observed many times. This rearrangement joins TRBV19 to TRBJ2-3; D gene ambiguous. This CDR3 region has 15 residues. Germline CDR1 is LNHDA and CDR2 is SQIVND (reference sequence). Trimming took off 4 bases at V and 1 base at J, with 12 bases between the two ends. The CDR3: CASSNPDGGTDTQYF. CDR3 sequence (DNA): TGTGCCAGTAGTAATCCGGATGGCGGCACAGATACGCAGTATTTT.

Only a few counts were recorded for this clonotype. The chain recombines TRBV5-4 with TRBJ2-1; 8 nucleotides align to TRBD1. CDR3 length equals 13 residues. J was trimmed by 6 bases and V by 4 bases; bases with no gene match: 3. Germline CDR1 is SGHNT and CDR2 is YYREEE (reference sequence). The CDR3 DNA follows: TGTGCCAGCAGCGTAACAGGGGGCAATGAGCAGTTCTTC. As protein: CASSVTGGNEQFF.

This clonotype was seen ten or more times. The chain carries TRBV24-1 and TRBJ1-3; TRBD1 matches 7 bases. The germline V gene has CDR1 KGHDR and CDR2 SFDVKD. The CDR3 is made up of 13 amino acids. Trimming cost V 7 bases and J 3 bases; bases outside gene matches: 2. In nucleotides, the CDR3 is TGTGCCACCAGCGGGACAGATGGAAACACCATATATTTT. This gives the protein CATSGTDGNTIYF.

This clonotype was picked up many times. The genes are TRBV9 and TRBJ2-2; D is undetermined. This CDR3 has 14 amino acids. The V end was cut by 0 bases, the J end by 0 bases, with 3 bases between. Germline loops: CDR1 SGDLS, CDR2 YYNGEE. The CDR3 DNA follows: TGTGCCAGCAGCGTAGACCCGAACACCGGGGAGCTGTTTTTT. It codes for CASSVDPNTGELFF.

In this sample, this clonotype turned up many times. V and J are TRBV20-1 and TRBJ2-3; the D gene could be TRBD1 or TRBD2 (5 bases each). V shed 5 bases and J shed 0 bases, with 12 bases lying between them. Germline loops: CDR1 DFQATT, CDR2 SNEGSKA (reference sequence). There are 14 residues in the CDR3. CDR3 nucleotides: TGCAGTGCTGCCCACGGGACCAGCACAGATACGCAGTATTTT. This translates into CSAAHGTSTDTQYF.

This clonotype was observed many times. V usage is TRBV2 and J usage is TRBJ2-3, with D perhaps matching TRBD2 (6 bases). With 6 bases removed from V and 0 bases from J, the gap between germline ends came to 7 bases. The CDR3 is 13 residues long. The germline gives CDR1 SNHLY, CDR2 FYNNEI. For the CDR3, the DNA is TGTGCCAGCAGGGGGACTAGCACAGATACGCAGTATTTT. It yields the protein CASRGTSTDTQYF.

This clonotype appeared many times. The J gene is TRBJ2-2, the V gene TRBV20-1; D not certain. There are 16 residues in the CDR3. Germline CDR1 reads DFQATT; CDR2 reads SNEGSKA (reference sequence). V lost 0 bases to trimming and J lost 5 bases, with 16 bases between them. The CDR3, as DNA: TGCAGTGCTAGAGATTTCGGCTCCGCCGAGACCGGGGAGCTGTTTTTT. Its protein product is CSARDFGSAETGELFF.

By sample share, this clonotype is medium-sized. The chain couples TRBV5-1 to TRBJ2-3; 9 positions match TRBD2. The CDR3 contains 15 residues. Trimming at V came to 4 bases and at J to 6 bases, leaving 9 bases not matched to a gene. Germline-derived CDR1 and CDR2 are SGHRS and YFSETQ. This CDR3 reads CASSDPGLATDTQYF. The DNA for the CDR3 is TGCGCCAGCAGCGATCCGGGACTAGCAACTGATACGCAGTATTTT.

This clonotype was observed a few times. At one boundary the junction diverges from the germline segment, which might be a read error. The V gene is TRBV7-7, the J gene TRBJ2-1, with 8 bases fitting TRBD1. This CDR3 comprises 14 residues. Germline V CDR1 and CDR2: SSHAT, FNYEAQ (reference sequence). CDR3 sequence: CASSLDRGEGEQFF. The DNA of the CDR3 is TGTGCTAGCAGCTTAGACAGGGGCGAGGGTGAGCAGTTCTTC.

This clonotype was counted at least ten times. The chain recombines TRBV11-3 with TRBJ2-1; D is possibly TRBD2 (5 bases). Trimming removed 1 base from V and 7 bases from J, with 14 bases in between. Per the germline V gene, CDR1 is SGHNT and CDR2 is YENEEA. CDR3 length: 15 residues. CDR3 in amino acids: CASSLGGSVLNEQFF. The CDR3 DNA reads as TGTGCCAGCAGCTTAGGAGGGAGCGTTTTGAATGAGCAGTTCTTC.

This clonotype qualifies as medium-sized (0.01 to 0.1%). The chain employs TRBV9 and TRBJ2-1; D is undetermined. Germline loops: CDR1 SGDLS, CDR2 YYNGEE. The ends were cut back, 0 bases at V and 3 bases at J, with 10 bases in the middle. CDR3 length: 15 amino acids. CDR3 in amino acids: CASSVVDGNYNEQFF. CDR3 sequence (DNA): TGTGCCAGCAGCGTAGTGGACGGTAACTACAATGAGCAGTTCTTC.

This clonotype was seen many times. V usage is TRBV6-5 and J usage is TRBJ2-1, with 11 bases identical to TRBD1. V dropped 8 bases and J dropped 8; count of bases not matched to a gene: 8. The germline gives CDR1 MNHEY, CDR2 SVGAGI. The CDR3 length is 14 residues. DNA of the CDR3: TGTGCCAGCTGCCGGACAGGGGGCATCTATGAGCAGTTCTTC. This gives the protein CASCRTGGIYEQFF.

This clonotype showed up many times. This rearrangement joins TRBV5-6 to TRBJ2-5, with D possibly TRBD2 on 6 matching bases. The CDR3 is 16 residues long. From germline, CDR1 is SGHDT and CDR2 YYEEEE. V lost 5 bases and J 2 bases, leaving 19 bases between the germline ends. The DNA of the CDR3 is TGTGCCAGCAGGTCCGGGGCGCGGGAAACACAAGAGACCCAGTACTTC. Its translation is CASRSGARETQETQYF. The full variable domain, with the rest looked up from reference TRBV5-6 and TRBJ2-5, is DAGVTQSPTHLIKTRGQQVTLRCSPKSGHDTVSWYQQALGQGPQFIFQYYEEEERQRGNFPDRFSGHQFPNYSSELNVNALLLGDSALYLCASRSGARETQETQYFGPGTRLLVL.

This clonotype ranks as large (0.1 to 1%). The chain couples TRBV28 to TRBJ2-3; unclear D gene. The V and J ends lost 5 bases and 5 bases respectively, with 11 bases between them. The germline V gene encodes CDR1 MDHEN and CDR2 SYDVKM. This CDR3 region has 13 residues. As DNA, the CDR3 is TGTGCCAGCAGTACCCCGGGCAAAGATACGCAGTATTTT. Protein: CASSTPGKDTQYF.